A selection of T cell receptor beta chains follows, all from one sample in a study of response to subunit inactivated influenza vaccine. TCRdb fed the RT-PCR reads into MiXCR, producing one record per CDR3 protein. Of more than 250,000 distinct CDR3 sequences in the sample, roughly a fifth were seen once. This specimen consisted of PBMCs from blood, obtained less than 22 months after vaccination. The receptors were gathered from a man in his fifties or sixties who received an inactivated influenza vaccine. Both conserved end residues are part of each CDR3. Each record gives: clone size, J gene, CDR3 length, V gene, D gene, CDR3 DNA, CDR3 protein. A D gene is named only where the DNA matches it firmly. Clone size is stated in some rows and not others, as once, few, many or a class when expanded.

size: many; J: TRBJ1-4; length: 16; V: TRBV3-1; D: TRBD1; DNA: TGTGCCAGCAGCCCAAGCGGGACAGGGCCACAGGAAAAACTGTTTTTT; CDR3: CASSPSGTGPQEKLFF
size: few; J: TRBJ1-6; length: 15; V: TRBV5-1; D: .; DNA: TGCGCCAGCAGCGCCGGACGGCTCTATAATTCACCCCTCCACTTT; CDR3: CASSAGRLYNSPLHF
size: .; J: TRBJ2-2; length: 16; V: TRBV25-1; D: .; DNA: TGTGCCAGCAGTGAATGGGGGGGCTGGGACACCGGGGAGCTGTTTTTT; CDR3: CASSEWGGWDTGELFF
size: .; J: TRBJ1-5; length: 15; V: TRBV4-3; D: .; DNA: TGCGCCAGCAGCCAAGAAGCGACAACAAATCAGCCCCAGCATTTT; CDR3: CASSQEATTNQPQHF
size: few; J: TRBJ2-1; length: 14; V: TRBV7-8; D: .; DNA: TGTGCCAGCAGCTTAGTAGTGACGGAAAATGAGCAGTTCTTC; CDR3: CASSLVVTENEQFF
size: many; J: TRBJ1-4; length: 16; V: TRBV6-1; D: TRBD1; DNA: TGTGCCAGCAGTAGGACAGGGCGTGCAACTAATGAAAAACTGTTTTTT; CDR3: CASSRTGRATNEKLFF
size: .; J: TRBJ2-2; length: 17; V: TRBV5-6; D: TRBD2; DNA: TGTGCCAGCAGCTTGGCCGGGGCTAGCGGAAACACCGGGGAGCTGTTTTTT; CDR3: CASSLAGASGNTGELFF
size: many; J: TRBJ1-1; length: 13; V: TRBV11-2; D: .; DNA: TGTGCCAGCAGCCTAACAGTGGTCACTGAAGCTTTCTTT; CDR3: CASSLTVVTEAFF
size: few; J: TRBJ2-3; length: 16; V: TRBV7-2; D: .; DNA: TGTGCCAGCAGTCAACAGCTTTACGCTAGCACAGATACGCAGTATTTT; CDR3: CASSQQLYASTDTQYF
size: once; J: TRBJ2-7; length: 13; V: TRBV6-1; D: .; DNA: TGTGCCAGCAGACGGACAGCCATGTACGAGCAGTACTTC; CDR3: CASRRTAMYEQYF
size: many; J: TRBJ1-5; length: 14; V: TRBV20-1; D: .; DNA: TGCAGTGCTCTCTCGTCGGGGGGCAATCAGCCCCAGCATTTT; CDR3: CSALSSGGNQPQHF
size: .; J: TRBJ2-7; length: 13; V: TRBV29-1; D: .; DNA: TGCAGCGTTGGAAGCGGACTGGGCTACGAGCAGTACTTC; CDR3: CSVGSGLGYEQYF
size: .; J: TRBJ2-1; length: 15; V: TRBV6-5; D: .; DNA: TGTGCCAGCAGTTCCGAGAAGAACGTTGTTGTTCAGCAGTTCTTC; CDR3: CASSSEKNVVVQQFF
size: few; J: TRBJ2-2; length: 14; V: TRBV20-1; D: TRBD1; DNA: TGCAGTGCTACGGGACAGAGGAACACCGGGGAGCTGTTTTTT; CDR3: CSATGQRNTGELFF
size: once; J: TRBJ2-7; length: 13; V: TRBV10-1; D: TRBD1; DNA: TGCGCCAGCAGTGAGTCCCGGACAGGGGAGCAGTACTTC; CDR3: CASSESRTGEQYF
size: many; J: TRBJ1-5; length: 13; V: TRBV12-3/TRBV12-4; D: .; DNA: TGTGCCAGCAGGAAACAGGAAGGCCAGCCCCAGCATTTT; CDR3: CASRKQEGQPQHF
size: many; J: TRBJ2-5; length: 13; V: TRBV12-3/TRBV12-4; D: .; DNA: TGTGCCAGCAGCTCACTTCCGGTGGAGACCCAGTACTTC; CDR3: CASSSLPVETQYF
size: .; J: TRBJ2-1; length: 15; V: TRBV11-2; D: .; DNA: TGTGCCAGCAGCTTAGTTTGGGGGCCCGGCAATGAGCAGTTCTTC; CDR3: CASSLVWGPGNEQFF
size: .; J: TRBJ2-3; length: 18; V: TRBV4-2; D: TRBD2; DNA: TGTGCCAGCAGCCAAAGAGGACTAGCGGGAGCCCTCACAGATACGCAGTATTTT; CDR3: CASSQRGLAGALTDTQYF
size: few; J: TRBJ1-1; length: 13; V: TRBV6-1; D: .; DNA: TGTGCCAGCAGTGAATTTGGACACGGTGAAGCTTTCTTT; CDR3: CASSEFGHGEAFF
size: .; J: TRBJ2-3; length: 16; V: TRBV19; D: TRBD1; DNA: TGTGCCAGTAGTCCAAGGACAGGGGAAGGCGCAGATACGCAGTATTTT; CDR3: CASSPRTGEGADTQYF
size: few; J: TRBJ2-5; length: 15; V: TRBV5-1; D: .; DNA: TGCGCCAGCAGCTTGGTGGTCGGGAGTGGAGAGACCCAGTACTTC; CDR3: CASSLVVGSGETQYF
size: many; J: TRBJ1-5; length: 15; V: TRBV27; D: .; DNA: TGTGCCAGCACTGGACAGTTTTATAGCAATCAGCCCCAGCATTTT; CDR3: CASTGQFYSNQPQHF
size: .; J: TRBJ1-1; length: 15; V: TRBV5-1; D: .; DNA: TGCGCCAGCAGCTTGAGACAGGTGGGGAACACTGAAGCTTTCTTT; CDR3: CASSLRQVGNTEAFF
size: .; J: TRBJ1-5; length: 12; V: TRBV19; D: .; DNA: TGTGCCAGTAGGCGACAGGATCAGCCCCAGCATTTT; CDR3: CASRRQDQPQHF
size: few; J: TRBJ1-5; length: 15; V: TRBV6-1; D: .; DNA: TGTGCCAGCAGTGGAGGGTACTCATCCAATCAGCCCCAGCATTTT; CDR3: CASSGGYSSNQPQHF
size: few; J: TRBJ2-7; length: 14; V: TRBV2; D: TRBD2; DNA: TGTGCCAGCAGGAGACGACTAGCGGAATACGAGCAGTACTTC; CDR3: CASRRRLAEYEQYF
size: few; J: TRBJ2-1; length: 19; V: TRBV6-2/TRBV6-3; D: TRBD2; DNA: TGTGCCAGCAGTTACCCAACCGGGACTAGCGGGAAATTGGACAATGAGCAGTTCTTC; CDR3: CASSYPTGTSGKLDNEQFF
size: .; J: TRBJ2-3; length: 15; V: TRBV7-2; D: .; DNA: TGTGCCAGCAGCTATCCGGGACGGAGCACAGATACGCAGTATTTT; CDR3: CASSYPGRSTDTQYF
size: .; J: TRBJ2-7; length: 16; V: TRBV15; D: TRBD2; DNA: TGTGCCACCAGCGAGAAAGCGGGGGGGCGCAGATACGAGCAGTACTTC; CDR3: CATSEKAGGRRYEQYF
size: few; J: TRBJ2-1; length: 15; V: TRBV3-1; D: .; DNA: TGTGCCAGCAGCCCATCCACAGGGTCCCTCAGGGAGCAGTTCTTC; CDR3: CASSPSTGSLREQFF
size: .; J: TRBJ2-1; length: 19; V: TRBV11-1; D: TRBD2; DNA: TGTGCCAGCAGCTTAAGGGGATCGGGACTAGCGGGAGGATACAATGAGCAGTTCTTC; CDR3: CASSLRGSGLAGGYNEQFF